Described below is a single T cell receptor beta chain sequence and its context. What it binds is not known. TCRdb keeps only in-frame clones here, not all; method: immunoSEQ multiplex PCR. The sample consists of 55,000 to 75,000 clones, 65% to 80% of them appearing once. The data belong to a study of T cell responses to AZD1222 COVID-19 vaccine. Findings of the study overall: The study identified only five to seven AZD1222 recipients as seropositive at baseline. At 160-218 and 743-854, vaccine-associated CD4 TCRs were dominant, and they spanned spike.

Trimming removed 3 bases from V and 8 bases from J, with 17 bases in between. CDR1 is DFQATT, CDR2 SNEGSKA, per germline (reference sequence). This CDR3 region has 15 residues. The material sequenced was peripheral blood, taken on day 0 of AZD1222 vaccination. The chain combines TRBV20-1 with TRBJ1-6, with D unclear. The sequence was collected from an adult in good health. The CDR3: CSASTPRHADSPLHF. As DNA, the CDR3 is TGCAGTGCTAGTACCCCCCGACACGCCGATTCACCCCTCCACTTT.